This T cell receptor (beta chain) emerged from a study of T cell clonotyping in hematopoietic cell transplantation. The table came from immunoSEQ multiplex PCR; TCRdb's copy has only in-frame clones and leaves some out. The sample consists of several thousand clones, over 60% of them appearing once. Points from the study as a whole: Few recipient clonotypes overlapped donors; over 95% were de novo at given depth.

V dropped 4 bases and J dropped 7; count of bases not matched to a gene: 9. CDR1 and CDR2 (germline): MNHNY, SVGAGI (reference sequence). The CDR3 consists of 14 residues. To note about this clone: Its antigen is still unknown.

This TCR derives from a male patient between 45 and 60 years old who had an allogeneic stem cell transplant from an unrelated donor, so the T cells may come from the graft donor. Some clones in this sample may be carry-over from other donors' samples. The sequencing here drew on peripheral blood mononuclear cells, taken 100 days after allogeneic stem cell transplant. The chain links TRBV6-6 to TRBJ1-2, with 7 nucleotides matching TRBD1. The CDR3 nucleotides read TGTGCCAGCAGTTCCTTTGACAGGGTCGGTGGCTACACCTTC. This codes for CASSSFDRVGGYTF.